A single sample gave rise to the 18 T cell receptor beta chains below, sequenced in a study. The sorted Tregs were CD4+CD25+CD127-/low cells. Using its own MiXCR run on the 5' RACE reads, TCRdb lists one record per CDR3 protein. The sample contains some 44,000 distinct CDR3 sequences, approximately 22% of which appear only once. The material sequenced was Tregs sorted from blood. The source of these receptors is a female donor with breast cancer.

The chain links TRBV4-3 to TRBJ2-1; the match to TRBD2 covers 14 bases. The CDR3 totals 15 residues. CDR1 and CDR2 from the germline V gene are LGHNA and YSLEER. V was pared by 3 bases and J by 6 bases, with 1 base of the junction left unmatched. CDR3 loop: CASSHGTSGSNEQFF. CDR3 DNA: TGCGCCAGCAGCCACGGGACTAGCGGGAGCAATGAGCAGTTCTTC.

A note on this clonotype: This may come from a read error, since a much larger clone is one base off. The chain carries TRBV3-1 and TRBJ1-1, with 9 bases lining up with TRBD1. The CDR3 has 15 residues. The germline CDR1 and CDR2 sequences are LGHDT and YNNKEL (reference sequence). CDR3 region: CAGSRLDRGRTEAFF. The CDR3 coding sequence is TGTGCCGGCAGCCGGTTGGACAGGGGCAGAACTGAAGCTTTCTTT.

This clonotype was counted at least ten times. The chain joins TRBV5-6 to TRBJ2-3, with D possibly being TRBD1 (5 bases). There are 15 residues in the CDR3. V gave up 5 bases and J gave up 6 bases, with 19 bases separating them. Germline V gene sequence: CDR1 SGHDT, CDR2 YYEEEE. CDR3 nucleotide sequence: TGTGCCAGCAGTTCCTTAAGGGGTAGAGAGGATACGCAGTATTTT. Protein sequence: CASSSLRGREDTQYF. The variable domain in full, completed from reference TRBV5-6 and TRBJ2-3, reads DAGVTQSPTHLIKTRGQQVTLRCSPKSGHDTVSWYQQALGQGPQFIFQYYEEEERQRGNFPDRFSGHQFPNYSSELNVNALLLGDSALYLCASSSLRGREDTQYFGPGTRLTVL.

For this clonotype: This may stem from a read error, because a much larger clone lies one nucleotide away. The chain carries TRBV27 and TRBJ1-5; D gene uncertain. Germline V gene sequence: CDR1 MNHEY, CDR2 SMNVEV (reference sequence). CDR3 length: 19 residues. The CDR3 region is CASSKRTPEASYSNQHQHF. CDR3 DNA: TGTGCCAGCAGTAAGCGAACCCCCGAAGCGAGCTATAGCAATCAGCACCAGCATTTT.

A few counts support this clonotype. J is TRBJ1-1 and V is TRBV7-2; 11 bases fit TRBD1. This CDR3 is built from 16 residues. V dropped 2 bases and J dropped 1; count of bases not matched to a gene: 3. Germline assignment: CDR1 SGHTA and CDR2 FQGNSA. CDR3 bases: TGTGCCAGCAGCTTAACCGGGACAGGGGGGAACACTGAAGCTTTCTTT. This gives the protein CASSLTGTGGNTEAFF. Using reference TRBV7-2 and TRBJ1-1 for the parts outside the CDR3, the full variable domain is GAGVSQSPSNKVTEKGKDVELRCDPISGHTALYWYRQSLGQGLEFLIYFQGNSAPDKSGLPSDRFSAERTGGSVSTLTIQRTQQEDSAVYLCASSLTGTGGNTEAFFGQGTRLTVV.

This clonotype appeared many times. The chain has TRBV28 and TRBJ1-1; D remains unclear. The germline V gene has CDR1 MDHEN and CDR2 SYDVKM. V was cut by 8 bases and J by 8 bases, with 18 bases left in between. The CDR3 runs to 13 residues. In DNA form, the CDR3 reads TGTGCCAGCGACTTCGACACGACGGGCGAAGCTTTCTTT. The encoded protein is CASDFDTTGEAFF.

This clonotype was picked up a small number of times. It may be a read error: a sequence one base away is much more abundant. V is TRBV12-3 or TRBV12-4 and J is TRBJ2-3; D gene ambiguous. The CDR3 covers 15 residues. DNA of the CDR3: TGTGCCAGCAGTCGGACGCGAACAAGCACAGATACGCAGTGTTTT. It codes for CASSRTRTSTDTQCF.

The table lists this clonotype with many counts. The chain couples TRBV5-1 to TRBJ1-1; D remains ambiguous. Germline CDR1 and CDR2: SGHRS and YFSETQ. This CDR3 has 14 residues. V was shortened by 7 bases and J by 1 base, with 14 bases between the two germline ends. CDR3 protein: CASRSTFWNTEAFF. The CDR3 DNA reads as TGCGCCAGCCGATCTACGTTTTGGAACACTGAAGCTTTCTTT.

CDR3 nucleotide sequence: TGCGCCAGCAGCCTTCAACCGGGACTAGCGGCCAATGAGCAGTTCTTC. Translation: CASSLQPGLAANEQFF. The chain has TRBV4-1 and TRBJ2-1, with 11 bases lining up with TRBD2. Germline CDR1 reads MGHRA; CDR2 reads YSYEKL. This CDR3 is 16 amino acids long. V shed 4 bases, J shed 6 bases, and the junction held 8 bases outside the gene matches.

This clonotype was detected many times. The chain carries TRBV6-5 and TRBJ1-1; no definite D call. The ends were cut back, 2 bases at V and 4 bases at J, with 2 bases in the middle. The CDR3 contains 11 residues. Germline assignment: CDR1 MNHEY and CDR2 SVGAGI. The CDR3 loop reads CASSYGTEAFF. DNA for the CDR3: TGTGCCAGCAGTTACGGCACTGAAGCTTTCTTT.

This clonotype showed up just a few times. The genes are TRBV5-5 and TRBJ2-5, with TRBD1 matching over 9 bases. The V segment lost 10 bases and the J segment 4 bases; nucleotides outside the gene matches: 14. Germline-derived CDR1 and CDR2 are SGHKS and YYEKEE (reference sequence). The CDR3 has 15 residues. The chain's CDR3 is CAGKSGTGLLETQYF. CDR3 coding DNA: TGTGCCGGCAAATCCGGGACAGGGTTGTTAGAGACCCAGTACTTC.

The table lists this clonotype with a few counts. V and J are TRBV5-1 and TRBJ2-1, with 9 bases lining up with TRBD2. The V segment lost 2 bases and the J segment 0 bases; nucleotides outside the gene matches: 9. The CDR3 sequence is 18 residues long. Germline V lookup: CDR1 SGHRS, CDR2 YFSETQ. The CDR3 bases are TGCGCCAGCAGCTTACCTAGCGGGAAGGGCGGCTCCTACAATGAGCAGTTCTTC. Translating it yields CASSLPSGKGGSYNEQFF.

This clonotype was detected a few times. The rearrangement joins TRBV18 to TRBJ2-7, with TRBD2 as a possible D gene (5 bases). CDR1 and CDR2 from the germline V gene are KGHSH and LQKENI. Trimming left V 3 bases short and J 6 bases short, with 12 bases between. The CDR3 consists of 13 residues. The CDR3 protein is CASSPGPGGEQYF. In DNA, the CDR3 is TGTGCCAGCTCACCCGGCCCAGGAGGCGAGCAGTACTTC. The variable domain in full, completed from reference TRBV18 and TRBJ2-7, reads NAGVMQNPRHLVRRRGQEARLRCSPMKGHSHVYWYRQLPEEGLKFMVYLQKENIIDESGMPKERFSAEFPKEGPSILRIQQVVRGDSAAYFCASSPGPGGEQYFGPGTRLTVT.

Note on this clonotype: A much larger clone is a single base away; this may be a read error. The chain has TRBV6-6 and TRBJ1-2; the match to TRBD1 covers 9 bases. The CDR3 is 14 residues long. Germline CDR1 is MNHNY and CDR2 is SVGAGI (reference sequence). The CDR3 DNA reads TGTGCCACCGAAAACCCGGGACAGGGAAATGGCTACGCCTTC. As protein: CATENPGQGNGYAF.

This chain connects TRBV12-3 or TRBV12-4 to TRBJ2-1, with a weak D call TRBD2 (5 bases). The V and J ends lost 5 bases and 7 bases respectively, with 9 bases between them. CDR3 length equals 12 residues. The CDR3 DNA sequence: TGTGCCAGCAGTGTCACTAGGAATGAGCAGTTCTTC. It specifies CASSVTRNEQFF.

This clonotype was counted a few times. The chain uses TRBV25-1 and TRBJ2-1; the D is unclear. The CDR3 has 15 amino acids. The germline V and J ends were trimmed by 6 bases and 1 base, with 13 bases remaining between them. Germline CDR1 MGHDK, CDR2 SYGVNS. CDR3: CASSPSTRSYNEQFF. The CDR3 coding sequence is TGTGCCAGCAGCCCCAGTACCCGATCCTACAATGAGCAGTTCTTC.

This clonotype was counted many times. The V gene is TRBV7-3, the J gene TRBJ2-3; 11 nucleotides match TRBD2. Germline CDR1 SGHTA, CDR2 FQGTGA. This CDR3 contains 16 residues. The J segment lost 4 bases and the V segment lost 1 base, leaving 4 bases of the junction unmatched. The CDR3 here is CASSLKASGRPDTQYF. CDR3 nucleotide sequence: TGTGCCAGCAGCTTAAAGGCTAGCGGGAGGCCAGATACGCAGTATTTT.

This clonotype appeared a few times. The chain carries TRBV28 and TRBJ2-6; TRBD1 matches at 11 bases. Germline CDR1 MDHEN, CDR2 SYDVKM. V lost 6 bases and J lost 0; bases outside the gene matches: 7. This CDR3 is 18 amino acids long. Here the CDR3 DNA reads TGTGCCAGCAGATTAGGACAGGGGGCGGGCTCTGGGGCCAACGTCCTGACTTTC. It yields the protein CASRLGQGAGSGANVLTF.